This T cell receptor beta chain was identified during a study of cytotoxic CD8 clonotypes in ibrutinib-treated CLL. Overall study context: Investigators collected response samples after a median approximately twelve months of treatment, range 6 to 36. Overall study findings and caveats: Public clonotypes, an uncommon group, contracted or remained stable on treatment. Sampling schedules were unmatched across sustained-remission and progressing patients.

Sequencing used immunoSEQ multiplex PCR; TCRdb keeps in-frame clones, though not all of them. The sample records approximately 350,000 clones, about 61% being singletons. CDR3 length: 16 amino acids. Germline assignment: CDR1 MGHRA and CDR2 YSYEKL. After removal of 0 bases from V and 0 bases from J, the junction contained 5 bases not matched to a gene. Points on this clone: Its antigen remains unknown.

The sequences come from PBMCs, collected after 36 months of ibrutinib treatment. V usage is TRBV4-1 and J usage is TRBJ2-7, with 7 bases matching TRBD2. The clonotype comes from a human donor with chronic lymphocytic leukemia. DNA for the CDR3: TGCGCCAGCAGCCAAGACGAGCGGACTAGCTCCTACGAGCAGTACTTC. As protein: CASSQDERTSSYEQYF.